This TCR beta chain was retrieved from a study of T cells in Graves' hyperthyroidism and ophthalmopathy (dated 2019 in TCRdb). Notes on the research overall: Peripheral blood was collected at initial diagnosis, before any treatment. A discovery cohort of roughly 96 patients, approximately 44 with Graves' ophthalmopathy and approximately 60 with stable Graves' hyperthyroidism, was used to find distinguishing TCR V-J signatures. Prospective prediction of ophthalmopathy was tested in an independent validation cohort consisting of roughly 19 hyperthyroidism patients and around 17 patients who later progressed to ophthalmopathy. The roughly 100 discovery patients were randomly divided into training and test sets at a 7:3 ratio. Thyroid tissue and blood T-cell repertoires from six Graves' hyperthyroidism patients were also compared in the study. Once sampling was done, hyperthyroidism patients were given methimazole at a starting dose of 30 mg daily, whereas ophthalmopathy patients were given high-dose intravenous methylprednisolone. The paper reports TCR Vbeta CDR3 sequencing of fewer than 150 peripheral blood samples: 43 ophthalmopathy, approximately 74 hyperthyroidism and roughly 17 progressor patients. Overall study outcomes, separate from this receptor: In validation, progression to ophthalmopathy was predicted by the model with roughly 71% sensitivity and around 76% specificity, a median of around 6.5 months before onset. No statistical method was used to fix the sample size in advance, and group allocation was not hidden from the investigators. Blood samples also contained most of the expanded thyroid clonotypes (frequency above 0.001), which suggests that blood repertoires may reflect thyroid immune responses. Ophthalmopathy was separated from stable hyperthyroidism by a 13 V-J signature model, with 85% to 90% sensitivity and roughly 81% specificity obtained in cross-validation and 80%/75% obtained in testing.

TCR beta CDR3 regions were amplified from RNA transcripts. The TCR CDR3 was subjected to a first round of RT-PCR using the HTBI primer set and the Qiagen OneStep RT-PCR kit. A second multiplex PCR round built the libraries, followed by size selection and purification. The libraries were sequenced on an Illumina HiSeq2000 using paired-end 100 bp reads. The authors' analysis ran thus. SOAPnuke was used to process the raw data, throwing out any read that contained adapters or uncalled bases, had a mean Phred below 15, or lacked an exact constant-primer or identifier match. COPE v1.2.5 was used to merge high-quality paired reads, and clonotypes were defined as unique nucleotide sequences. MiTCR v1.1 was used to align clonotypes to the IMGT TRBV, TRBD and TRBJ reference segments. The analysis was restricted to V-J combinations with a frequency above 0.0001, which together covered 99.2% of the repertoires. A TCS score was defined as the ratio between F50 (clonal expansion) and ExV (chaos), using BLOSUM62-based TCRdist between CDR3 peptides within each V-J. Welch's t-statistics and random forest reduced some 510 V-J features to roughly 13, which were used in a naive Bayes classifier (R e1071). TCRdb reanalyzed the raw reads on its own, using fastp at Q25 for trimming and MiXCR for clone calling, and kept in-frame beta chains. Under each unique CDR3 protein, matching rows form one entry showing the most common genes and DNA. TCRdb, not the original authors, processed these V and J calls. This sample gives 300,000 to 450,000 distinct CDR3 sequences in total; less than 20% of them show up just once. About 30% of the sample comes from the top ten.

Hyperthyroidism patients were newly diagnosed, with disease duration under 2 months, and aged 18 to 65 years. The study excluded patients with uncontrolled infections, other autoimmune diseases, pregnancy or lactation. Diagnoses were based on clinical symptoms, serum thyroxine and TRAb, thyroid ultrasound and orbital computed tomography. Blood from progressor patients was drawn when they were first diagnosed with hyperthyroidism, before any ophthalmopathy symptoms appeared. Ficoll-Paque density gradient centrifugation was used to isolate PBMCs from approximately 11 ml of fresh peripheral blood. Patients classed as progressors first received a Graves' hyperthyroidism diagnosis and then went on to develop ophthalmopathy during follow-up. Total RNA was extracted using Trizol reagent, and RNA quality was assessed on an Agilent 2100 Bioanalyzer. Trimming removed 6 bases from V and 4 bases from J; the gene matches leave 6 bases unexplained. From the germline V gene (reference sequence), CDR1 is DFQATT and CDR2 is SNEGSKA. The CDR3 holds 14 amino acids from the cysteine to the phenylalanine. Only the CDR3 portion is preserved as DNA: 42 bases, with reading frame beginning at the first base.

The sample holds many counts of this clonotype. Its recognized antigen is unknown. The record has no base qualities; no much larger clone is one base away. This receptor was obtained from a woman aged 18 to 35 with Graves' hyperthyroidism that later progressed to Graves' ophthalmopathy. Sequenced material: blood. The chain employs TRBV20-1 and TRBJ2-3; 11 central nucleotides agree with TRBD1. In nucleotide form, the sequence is TGCAGTGCAGGACAGGGGGCAAGGGCAGATACGCAGTATTTT. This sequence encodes CSAGQGARADTQYF.